This passage covers 26 T cell receptor beta chains from one sample sequenced in a study of PD-1 blockade in classical Hodgkin lymphoma. The patients all showed relapse after autologous stem cell transplantation, while their brentuximab vedotin exposure varied. Profiling relied on immunoSEQ multiplex PCR, and the TCRdb table lists in-frame clones only, not all of them. The repertoire holds about 150,000 clones, with around 73% as singletons. The sample consisted of peripheral blood mononuclear cells (PBMCs), taken before the second cycle of nivolumab. Receptor source: a human donor with classical Hodgkin lymphoma.

The chain uses TRBV5-4 and TRBJ2-4; tentatively, D is TRBD1 (6 bases). From germline, CDR1 is SGHNT and CDR2 YYREEE (reference sequence). The V end was cut by 4 bases, the J end by 8 bases, with 16 bases between. CDR3 size: 14 residues. The CDR3 loop reads CASSPGLGGDIQYF. In DNA form, the CDR3 reads TGTGCCAGCAGCCCTGGCTTAGGGGGAGACATTCAGTACTTC.

This chain joins TRBV6-5 and TRBJ1-1, with D unclear. V was clipped by 0 bases and J by 1 base, with 9 bases between them. Germline V gives CDR1 MNHEY, CDR2 SVGAGI. The CDR3 spans 15 residues. CDR3 DNA sequence: TGTGCCAGCAGTTACTCGATTTGGCGGAACACTGAAGCTTTCTTT. Encoded protein: CASSYSIWRNTEAFF.

The gene calls are TRBV6-1 and TRBJ1-3, with unresolved D. CDR1 and CDR2 (germline): MNHNS, SASEGT. Trimming pared 3 bases from V and 0 bases from J, leaving 9 bases between. The CDR3 is 15 residues long. CDR3 nucleotide sequence: TGTGCCAGCAGTGATGGGCTGTTCTCTGGAAACACCATATATTTT. Translating gives CASSDGLFSGNTIYF.

This clone has a single count. The rearrangement uses TRBV18 and TRBJ2-7; TRBD1 matches 11 bases. Unmatched junction bases numbered 2, after V lost 3 bases and J lost 7 bases. CDR1 is KGHSH, CDR2 LQKENI, per germline. The CDR3 extends over 13 amino acids. The CDR3 DNA follows: TGTGCCAGCTCACCCGGACAGGGGGCTGAGCAGTACTTC. Protein product: CASSPGQGAEQYF.

The chain uses TRBV6-5 and TRBJ2-7, with 7 bases lining up with TRBD2. The CDR3 is made up of 16 amino acids. CDR1 is MNHEY and CDR2 is SVGAGI in the germline V gene. V shed 4 bases, J shed 4 bases, and the junction held 13 bases outside the gene matches. CDR3: CASSSPAGAPIYEQYF. Written as DNA, the CDR3 is TGTGCCAGCAGTTCCCCCGCGGGAGCGCCCATTTACGAGCAGTACTTC.

V gene TRBV19 combines with J gene TRBJ2-1; TRBD2 matches at 8 bases. CDR3 length: 14 amino acids. Trimming cost V 5 bases and J 4 bases; bases outside gene matches: 4. Per the germline V gene, CDR1 is LNHDA and CDR2 is SQIVND (reference sequence). The CDR3 loop is CASSFGGGYNEQFF. DNA of the CDR3: TGTGCCAGTAGTTTTGGCGGGGGGTACAATGAGCAGTTCTTC.

The chain recombines TRBV6-6 with TRBJ2-7; 8 nucleotides agree with TRBD2. This CDR3 is 14 amino acids long. Germline assignment: CDR1 MNHNY and CDR2 SVGAGI (reference sequence). The ends lost 2 bases at V and 5 bases at J; junction bases unmatched: 5. The chain's CDR3 is CASSYRSGGNEQYF. Here the CDR3 DNA reads TGTGCCAGCAGTTACCGTTCGGGGGGGAACGAGCAGTACTTC.

CDR3 sequence: CASSVSPRLAGDQNTGELFF. CDR3 nucleotide sequence: TGTGCCAGCAGCGTATCACCGCGACTAGCGGGAGATCAAAACACCGGGGAGCTGTTTTTT. The chain joins TRBV9 to TRBJ2-2; TRBD2 agrees at 12 bases. Germline-derived CDR1 and CDR2 are SGDLS and YYNGEE. V shed 1 base and J 2 bases; nucleotides not matched to a gene: 12. This CDR3 spans 20 amino acids.

J is TRBJ2-3 and V is TRBV11-2, with D hard to call. V dropped 4 bases and J dropped 1 base, with 18 bases sitting between them. The CDR3 is 17 amino acids. Looked up from germline, CDR1 is SGHAT and CDR2 is FQNNGV. DNA for the CDR3: TGTGCCAGCAGCTCAAAGTCGGTGGGGTGGGGCACAGATACGCAGTATTTT. Translating gives CASSSKSVGWGTDTQYF.

The CDR3 DNA reads TGCAGCGCCCTTCGGCTAGCGGGAGGAACGCAGTATTTT. Translation gives CSALRLAGGTQYF. The gene calls are TRBV29-1 and TRBJ2-3; 11 positions match TRBD2. The CDR3 contains 13 residues. Germline V gene data show CDR1 as SQVTM and CDR2 as ANQGSEA. Trimming at V came to 7 bases and at J to 9 bases, leaving 9 bases not matched to a gene.

This clone was found a few times. The chain has TRBV7-8 and TRBJ1-5; TRBD1 might be the D (5 bases). V was clipped by 6 bases and J by 3 bases, with 9 bases between them. The CDR3 length is 13 residues. Looked up from germline, CDR1 is SGHVS and CDR2 is FQNEAQ. CDR3 DNA: TGTGCCAGCAGTAAAGGGGACAATCAGCCCCAGCATTTT. Translated: CASSKGDNQPQHF.

This chain uses TRBV5-4 with TRBJ1-1, with D maybe TRBD1 (5 bases). Trimming took 3 bases from V and 7 from J, leaving 16 bases between them. Germline assignment: CDR1 SGHNT and CDR2 YYREEE (reference sequence). The CDR3 has 14 amino acids. This CDR3 is CASSSRDGAFEAFF. The CDR3 DNA reads TGTGCCAGCAGCTCTAGGGACGGGGCCTTTGAAGCTTTCTTT.

The DNA of the CDR3 is TGTGCCAGCAGTTTTCCCGGACAGGGCGAGAATGAAAAACTGTTTTTT. This sequence encodes CASSFPGQGENEKLFF. The chain links TRBV6-6 to TRBJ1-4, with TRBD1 identical over 8 bases. V shed 4 bases and J 5 bases; nucleotides not matched to a gene: 9. The CDR3 consists of 16 residues. Looked up from germline, CDR1 is MNHNY and CDR2 is SVGAGI (reference sequence).

V gene TRBV30 combines with J gene TRBJ1-3; D remains unclear. The V end was cut by 5 bases, the J end by 0 bases, with 8 bases between. In germline, CDR1 is GTSNPN, CDR2 SVGIG (reference sequence). The length of the CDR3 is 13 residues. The CDR3 region is CAWQEVSGNTIYF. The CDR3 DNA follows: TGTGCCTGGCAGGAGGTCTCTGGAAACACCATATATTTT.

The V gene is TRBV5-1, the J gene TRBJ2-2, with D possibly TRBD2 on 5 matching bases. Germline-derived CDR1 and CDR2 are SGHRS and YFSETQ. Trimming pared 2 bases from V and 3 bases from J, leaving 5 bases between. The length of the CDR3 is 13 residues. The CDR3 protein is CASSFSDTGELFF. As DNA, the CDR3 is TGCGCCAGCAGCTTTAGCGACACCGGGGAGCTGTTTTTT.

The chain is built from TRBV28 and TRBJ1-1; TRBD1 is a possible D gene (5 bases). The CDR3 has 14 amino acids. V lost 3 bases, J lost 4 bases, and 12 bases lay in between. CDR1 MDHEN and CDR2 SYDVKM come from the germline V gene. In DNA, the CDR3 is TGTGCCAGCAGTTTTTTATCGGGGGGCACTGAAGCTTTCTTT. Its translation: CASSFLSGGTEAFF.

This chain joins TRBV6-5 and TRBJ1-5, with D unclear. V lost 2 bases to trimming and J lost 7 bases, with 12 bases between them. From germline, CDR1 is MNHEY and CDR2 SVGAGI. This CDR3 region has 14 residues. The CDR3 protein is CASSYEVANQPQHF. The CDR3 DNA follows: TGTGCCAGCAGTTACGAAGTCGCAAACCAGCCCCAGCATTTT.

The chain carries TRBV19 and TRBJ2-2; 7 nucleotides align to TRBD1. J was trimmed by 1 base and V by 7 bases; bases with no gene match: 3. Germline CDR1 and CDR2: LNHDA and SQIVND (reference sequence). The CDR3 totals 14 residues. The CDR3 loop is CASTRTGNTGELFF. The CDR3 DNA sequence: TGTGCCAGTACCCGGACAGGGAACACCGGGGAGCTGTTTTTT.

This clone appeared a few times. The chain employs TRBV27 and TRBJ2-6, with D hard to call. Germline lookup yields CDR1 MNHEY and CDR2 SMNVEV (reference sequence). This CDR3 has 18 amino acids. Trimming took off 6 bases at V and 0 bases at J, with 18 bases between the two ends. CDR3: CASSLKPPDNSGANVLTF. The CDR3 coding sequence is TGTGCCAGCAGCTTAAAGCCCCCAGACAACTCTGGGGCCAACGTCCTGACTTTC.

The chain links TRBV19 to TRBJ2-4; TRBD1 matches 7 bases. V was pared by 0 bases and J by 7 bases, with 6 bases of the junction left unmatched. This CDR3 comprises 15 residues. Germline V gene lookup returns CDR1 LNHDA and CDR2 SQIVND (reference sequence). The CDR3 protein is CASSIDPDRWNIQYF. As DNA, the CDR3 is TGTGCCAGTAGTATAGATCCGGACAGGTGGAACATTCAGTACTTC.

This clone has a handful of counts. The rearrangement uses TRBV4-2 and TRBJ1-1, with D hard to call. In germline, CDR1 is LGHNA, CDR2 YNFKEQ. V was pared by 1 base and J by 8 bases, with 8 bases between. CDR3 size: 12 residues. As DNA, the CDR3 is TGTGCCAGCAGCCAAGGTATGTTAGAAGCTTTCTTT. Amino acids: CASSQGMLEAFF.

The genes are TRBV19 and TRBJ2-4; TRBD2 matches 8 bases. This CDR3 region has 18 residues. After removal of 4 bases from V and 2 bases from J, the junction contained 13 bases not matched to a gene. The germline V gene has CDR1 LNHDA and CDR2 SQIVND (reference sequence). Here the CDR3 DNA reads TGTGCCAGTAGTAGTTCCGGGGGGGCGGTGAAAACCAAAAACATTCAGTACTTC. Protein: CASSSSGGAVKTKNIQYF. Looking up the rest from reference TRBV19 and TRBJ2-4 gives the full variable domain: DGGITQSPKYLFRKEGQNVTLSCEQNLNHDAMYWYRQDPGQGLRLIYYSQIVNDFQKGDIAEGYSVSREKKESFPLTVTSAQKNPTAFYLCASSSSGGAVKTKNIQYFGAGTRLSVL.

J is TRBJ2-5 and V is TRBV29-1; 7 bases match TRBD2. V dropped 6 bases and J dropped 10; count of bases not matched to a gene: 20. Germline lookup yields CDR1 SQVTM and CDR2 ANQGSEA. The length of the CDR3 is 15 residues. This CDR3 reads CSVSRTATQGGGQYF. The CDR3 DNA reads TGCAGCGTCTCAAGGACCGCTACGCAGGGCGGGGGCCAGTACTTC.

V is TRBV5-4 and J is TRBJ1-2, with D unclear. The CDR3 extends over 13 amino acids. CDR1 and CDR2 from the germline V gene are SGHNT and YYREEE (reference sequence). V was clipped by 2 bases and J by 2 bases, with 7 bases between them. Written as DNA, the CDR3 is TGTGCCAGCAGCTTTATCGGAAACTATGGCTACACCTTC. Amino acids: CASSFIGNYGYTF.

As concerns this clone: Additional DNA sequences in this sample encode the identical CDR3. V usage is TRBV7-9 and J usage is TRBJ1-1, with 10 bases fitting TRBD1. V lost 2 bases to trimming and J lost 5 bases; unmatched junction nucleotides: 2. Germline values: CDR1 SEHNR, CDR2 FQNEAQ (reference sequence). The CDR3 contains 14 residues. CDR3 nucleotide sequence: TGTGCCAGCAGCTTAAGGGACAGGGGAACTGAAGCTTTCTTT. It yields the protein CASSLRDRGTEAFF.

The chain joins TRBV28 to TRBJ1-2, with D possibly TRBD1 on 6 matching bases. CDR3 size: 13 residues. V lost 8 bases to trimming and J lost 0 bases, with 10 bases between them. Germline loops: CDR1 MDHEN, CDR2 SYDVKM. The CDR3: CASSHRANYGYTF. The DNA for the CDR3 is TGTGCCAGCTCTCACAGGGCTAACTATGGCTACACCTTC.